These 23 T cell receptor beta chains were all obtained from the same sample, sequenced in a study of technical replicates of blood from several donors. This table comes from immunoSEQ multiplex PCR, and its TCRdb copy is limited to in-frame clones, with some not included. The data show about 90,000 clones, 90% to 95% seen once. The sample consisted of T cells isolated from PBMCs. Receptors were obtained from a human donor in good health.

The V call is TRBV19, the J call TRBJ1-2, with TRBD1 matching 9 bases. The J segment lost 0 bases and the V segment lost 7 bases, leaving 9 bases of the junction unmatched. This CDR3 is 16 amino acids long. Germline CDR1 and CDR2: LNHDA and SQIVND (reference sequence). The CDR3 here is CASMRQGVIPNYGYTF. CDR3 nucleotide sequence: TGTGCCAGTATGAGACAGGGGGTTATCCCTAACTATGGCTACACCTTC.

This chain joins TRBV19 and TRBJ1-5; no clear D gene. The V end was cut by 7 bases, the J end by 6 bases, with 19 bases between. CDR1 is LNHDA, CDR2 SQIVND, per germline (reference sequence). CDR3 size: 15 residues. CDR3 sequence: CASNSISGNAQPQHF. CDR3 bases: TGTGCCAGTAACAGCATAAGCGGGAATGCTCAGCCCCAGCATTTT.

This chain joins TRBV18 and TRBJ1-1; TRBD1 is a possible D gene (6 bases). Trimming cost V 6 bases and J 0 bases, with 17 bases left between them. Germline V gene data show CDR1 as KGHSH and CDR2 as LQKENI. There are 16 residues in the CDR3. CDR3 sequence: CASSPTPGHMNTEAFF. DNA for the CDR3: TGTGCCAGCTCGCCTACCCCGGGACATATGAACACTGAAGCTTTCTTT. Supplemented by reference TRBV18 and TRBJ1-1, the full variable domain reads NAGVMQNPRHLVRRRGQEARLRCSPMKGHSHVYWYRQLPEEGLKFMVYLQKENIIDESGMPKERFSAEFPKEGPSILRIQQVVRGDSAAYFCASSPTPGHMNTEAFFGQGTRLTVV.

The chain combines TRBV4-1 with TRBJ2-7; 7 positions match TRBD2. The germline gives CDR1 MGHRA, CDR2 YSYEKL. This CDR3 spans 15 amino acids. V lost 3 bases to trimming and J lost 0 bases; unmatched junction nucleotides: 5. In DNA, the CDR3 is TGCGCCAGCAGCCAGACTAGCTCGAGCTCCTACGAGCAGTACTTC. Its protein is CASSQTSSSSYEQYF.

V and J are TRBV4-1 and TRBJ1-1; 9 nucleotides align to TRBD1. This CDR3 is built from 15 residues. Germline values: CDR1 MGHRA, CDR2 YSYEKL. J lost 4 bases, V lost 4 bases, and 7 bases had no gene match. The CDR3 reads CASSPSGQGITEAFF. CDR3 DNA: TGCGCCAGCAGCCCTTCGGGACAGGGAATCACTGAAGCTTTCTTT.

The V and J genes are TRBV27 and TRBJ1-3; perhaps TRBD1 as D (6 bases). Germline V gene data show CDR1 as MNHEY and CDR2 as SMNVEV (reference sequence). There are 16 residues in the CDR3. Here the CDR3 DNA reads TGTTGGAGGGGGGGGAGGGCGCGGGGCTCTGGAAACACCATATATTTT. Encoded protein: CWRGGRARGSGNTIYF.

The chain combines TRBV11-3 with TRBJ1-1; D is ambiguous. This CDR3 is 15 amino acids long. The ends were cut back, 6 bases at V and 0 bases at J, with 14 bases in the middle. CDR1 SGHNT and CDR2 YENEEA come from the germline V gene. CDR3 nucleotide sequence: TGTGCCAGCAGTTCTCTCGGGTCTTTGAACACTGAAGCTTTCTTT. Translation gives CASSSLGSLNTEAFF.

The rearrangement links TRBV5-4 to TRBJ1-2; 7 nucleotides match TRBD1. J lost 2 bases, V lost 0 bases, and 4 bases had no gene match. The CDR3 has 15 residues. In germline, CDR1 is SGHNT, CDR2 YYREEE (reference sequence). The CDR3 loop is CASSLGKGANYGYTF. In DNA form, the CDR3 reads TGTGCCAGCAGCTTGGGTAAGGGGGCCAACTATGGCTACACCTTC.

J is TRBJ2-7 and V is TRBV9; 7 bases align to TRBD2. This CDR3 spans 15 amino acids. Germline assignment: CDR1 SGDLS and CDR2 YYNGEE. V was pared by 4 bases and J by 4 bases, with 11 bases of the junction left unmatched. The CDR3 loop is CASSYGAGVGYEQYF. CDR3 nucleotides: TGTGCCAGCAGCTACGGGGCGGGAGTTGGGTACGAGCAGTACTTC. The variable domain in full, completed from reference TRBV9 and TRBJ2-7, reads DSGVTQTPKHLITATGQRVTLRCSPRSGDLSVYWYQQSLDQGLQFLIQYYNGEERAKGNILERFSAQQFPDLHSELNLSSLELGDSALYFCASSYGAGVGYEQYFGPGTRLTVT.

The chain is built from TRBV28 and TRBJ1-1; 9 bases map to TRBD1. This CDR3 has 15 amino acids. Germline CDR1 MDHEN, CDR2 SYDVKM. Trimming at V came to 7 bases and at J to 7 bases, leaving 13 bases not matched to a gene. The CDR3 DNA reads TGTGCCAGCACCCAAGGGGACAGGGTCCGATTTGAAGCTTTCTTT. Translating it yields CASTQGDRVRFEAFF.

V gene TRBV7-2 combines with J gene TRBJ1-2, with D possibly matching TRBD1 (6 bases). Germline V gene lookup returns CDR1 SGHTA and CDR2 FQGNSA. Deletions cut 4 bases from V and 5 bases from J, with 17 bases between. The CDR3 has 15 amino acids. CDR3: CASSSYRVLGYGYTF. The CDR3 DNA reads as TGTGCCAGCAGCTCTTACAGGGTCCTGGGATATGGCTACACCTTC.

The chain is built from TRBV6-5 and TRBJ1-1; TRBD1 is a possible D gene (6 bases). Trimming stripped 2 bases from V and 5 bases from J, with 9 bases between. The CDR3 contains 13 residues. Germline assignment: CDR1 MNHEY and CDR2 SVGAGI. The CDR3 nucleotides are TGTGCCAGCAGTTACGAGGGGGGGACTGAAGCTTTCTTT. This encodes CASSYEGGTEAFF.

V gene TRBV21-1 combines with J gene TRBJ1-2. TRBV21-1 counts as a pseudogene. The CDR3 has 15 amino acids. The CDR3 coding sequence is TGTGCCAGCAGCAAAGAAGGAGGGGTCGGCTATGGCTACACCTTC. Residues: CASSKEGGVGYGYTF.

The V and J genes are TRBV5-4 and TRBJ2-5; unclear D gene. From germline, CDR1 is SGHNT and CDR2 YYREEE (reference sequence). The CDR3 has 14 residues. Between the trimmed V and J ends, which lost 3 bases and 1 base, there was a span of 10 bases. The CDR3 protein is CASSYDKAQETQYF. In nucleotides, the CDR3 is TGTGCCAGCAGCTACGACAAGGCCCAAGAGACCCAGTACTTC.

The rearrangement uses TRBV14 and TRBJ1-2; a weak D match, TRBD1 (6 bases). The V and J ends lost 4 bases and 8 bases respectively, with 26 bases between them. Germline CDR1 is SGHDN and CDR2 is FVKESK. This CDR3 has 17 amino acids. The CDR3 loop reads CASSPDSSVTGLDGYTF. The CDR3 region has the DNA TGTGCCAGCAGCCCGGACAGTTCGGTCACCGGTTTGGACGGCTACACCTTC.

Here the CDR3 DNA reads TGTGCCAGCGACGGCGGTCGCTCCTACAATGAGCAGTTCTTC. Amino acids: CASDGGRSYNEQFF. The chain combines TRBV2 with TRBJ2-1; D ambiguous. This CDR3 spans 14 amino acids. Trimming cost V 8 bases and J 0 bases, with 11 bases left between them. CDR1 and CDR2 (germline): SNHLY, FYNNEI.

The V and J genes are TRBV28 and TRBJ2-3; 8 bases line up with TRBD1. J lost 2 bases, V lost 7 bases, and 11 bases had no gene match. Per the germline V gene, CDR1 is MDHEN and CDR2 is SYDVKM. This CDR3 is 16 amino acids long. The CDR3 DNA sequence: TGTGCCAGCAACCTAGTGGGGACAGGTTTCACAGATACGCAGTATTTT. Protein: CASNLVGTGFTDTQYF.

The rearrangement links TRBV6-5 to TRBJ1-1; D may be TRBD1 (5 bases). The CDR3 is 15 residues long. The germline V gene encodes CDR1 MNHEY and CDR2 SVGAGI. V lost 2 bases to trimming and J lost 1 base, with 11 bases between them. The chain's CDR3 is CASSYRGGGNTEAFF. The CDR3 DNA reads as TGTGCCAGCAGTTACCGGGGGGGAGGGAACACTGAAGCTTTCTTT.

This rearrangement joins TRBV28 to TRBJ1-2; a weak D match, TRBD1 (6 bases). Germline V lookup: CDR1 MDHEN, CDR2 SYDVKM. The CDR3 totals 21 residues. Trimming took off 3 bases at V and 0 bases at J, with 29 bases between the two ends. CDR3 in amino acids: CASSLGLRYSRQDRANYGYTF. The DNA of the CDR3 is TGTGCCAGCAGTTTGGGTTTACGATATTCCCGCCAGGACAGAGCTAACTATGGCTACACCTTC.

The chain joins TRBV7-3 to TRBJ1-1; TRBD1 is a possible D gene (5 bases). The germline gives CDR1 SGHTA, CDR2 FQGTGA. The CDR3 is 13 residues long. Trimming removed 4 bases at V and 3 bases at J, with 9 bases between. The DNA of the CDR3 is TGTGCCAGCAGCTCCGTAGGGGACACTGAAGCTTTCTTT. It is translated as CASSSVGDTEAFF.

This clone was observed a single time. The rearrangement joins TRBV28 to TRBJ2-3; perhaps TRBD2 as D (7 bases). The V end was cut by 3 bases, the J end by 1 base, with 23 bases between. The CDR3 spans 19 residues. Germline V CDR1 and CDR2: MDHEN, SYDVKM. CDR3: CASSFRASGGGLRTDTQYF. DNA of the CDR3: TGTGCCAGCAGTTTTCGGGCTAGCGGAGGGGGGCTACGCACAGATACGCAGTATTTT. Filled out from reference TRBV28 and TRBJ2-3, the complete variable domain reads DVKVTQSSRYLVKRTGEKVFLECVQDMDHENMFWYRQDPGLGLRLIYFSYDVKMKEKGDIPEGYSVSREKKERFSLILESASTNQTSMYLCASSFRASGGGLRTDTQYFGPGTRLTVL.

The chain links TRBV18 to TRBJ2-1; 10 positions agree with TRBD2. The CDR3 length is 17 residues. Looked up from germline, CDR1 is KGHSH and CDR2 is LQKENI. Trimming cost V 4 bases and J 0 bases; bases outside gene matches: 6. The CDR3 DNA follows: TGTGCCAGCTCACTCCTAGCGGGGGCCAACTCCTACAATGAGCAGTTCTTC. Its translation: CASSLLAGANSYNEQFF.

J is TRBJ2-1 and V is TRBV5-1; D is possibly TRBD1 (5 bases). The ends were cut back, 6 bases at V and 8 bases at J, with 18 bases in the middle. Germline CDR1 reads SGHRS; CDR2 reads YFSETQ. This CDR3 is 14 amino acids long. In nucleotides, the CDR3 is TGCGCCAGCAATGCAGCAGGGCATGGAGATGAGCAGTTCTTC. This encodes CASNAAGHGDEQFF.